This T cell receptor (beta chain) stems from a study of blood T cells in healthy people across ages. About the study: Template-switching capture recovered about one barcoded beta molecule per two T cells. Study-level points and caveats: Roughly linear declines in TCR beta diversity per million T cells occurred with age. Naive CD4+ cells and diversity were both higher in long-lived donors than in aged donors.

CDR3 length: 11 residues. V dropped 6 bases and J dropped 5 bases, with 9 bases sitting between them. Germline loops: CDR1 SQVTM, CDR2 ANQGSEA. A note on this clonotype: The antigen is unknown.

A second PCR, run for 7 to 11 cycles, used a sample-barcoded 5' primer plus a J-beta primer mix. Per-sample output comprised a minimum of 3 million paired-end reads containing CDR3. TCRdb reanalysed the 5' RACE reads using MiXCR and keeps one entry per CDR3 protein. The table shows 350,000 to 450,000 distinct CDR3 sequences, with 45% to 65% occurring only once. This sequence was found in a man in his 60s in good health. The sample was blood. The rearrangement links TRBV29-1 to TRBJ2-3, with D hard to call. The CDR3 reads CSVEIGDTQYF. The CDR3 DNA reads TGCAGCGTGGAAATAGGAGATACGCAGTATTTT.